This T cell receptor beta chain was sequenced for a study of blood T cells in healthy people across ages. For the study at large: With template switching, about one barcoded beta molecule was captured per two T cells. The study's findings and limits: Relative to aged donors, long-lived donors carried more naive CD4+ cells and displayed higher diversity.

A sample-barcoded 5' primer and a J-beta primer mix were used in a second PCR of roughly 7 to 12 cycles. Each of the samples gave a minimum of 2.5 million paired-end reads that contained CDR3. MiXCR, run by TCRdb on the 5' RACE reads, gives a single entry per CDR3 protein. This table has 1.2 million to 1.5 million distinct CDR3 sequences, roughly 45% appearing once. Donor samples were obtained from healthy Caucasian individuals from Russia, aged about 6 to 95. This clonotype has ten or more counts. What it recognizes is unknown. Trimming took off 2 bases at V and 2 bases at J, with 11 bases between the two ends. CDR1 is LGHNA and CDR2 is YNFKEQ in the germline V gene. The CDR3 spans 15 residues.

The chain has TRBV4-2 and TRBJ2-3, with a possible D match to TRBD1 (5 bases). Sample: blood. The sequence derives from a woman younger than 35 in good health. This chain's CDR3 is CASSQSDTHTDTQYF. The CDR3, as DNA: TGTGCCAGCAGCCAATCGGACACACACACAGATACGCAGTATTTT.